This T cell receptor (beta chain) stems from a study of cytomegalovirus exposure and HLA in healthy donors. This clone has a single count. Its antigen is currently unknown. Study-level results: As a later analysis showed, a missense DCLRE1C variant was linked to trimming of TCR beta V- and J-genes.

The CDR3 runs 14 residues. The germline CDR1 and CDR2 sequences are KGHSH and LQKENI. V was cut by 2 bases and J by 2 bases, with 9 bases left in between. PCR amplification relied on 60 Vbeta primers (plus 13 Jbeta primers). Assay: immunoSEQ multiplex PCR; the TCRdb copy retains only in-frame clones and omits some. The table records about 120,000 clones, 81% of them present only once. The sample consisted of PBMCs. This receptor was obtained from a woman aged 25 to 39 in good health and CMV-seronegative. The J gene is TRBJ1-2, the V gene TRBV18; D call uncertain. The chain's CDR3 is CASSPEGQNYGYTF. In DNA, the CDR3 is TGTGCCAGCTCACCAGAGGGCCAGAACTATGGCTACACCTTC.